This T cell receptor (beta chain) was captured in a study of blood T cell repertoires in COVID-19. Clones were read by immunoSEQ multiplex PCR, and TCRdb kept only the in-frame ones, dropping some. The sample shows approximately 280,000 clones, roughly 80% of them seen only once. The CDR3 is 17 residues long. Germline V CDR1 and CDR2: SGDLS, YYNGEE. Germline trimming cut 3 bases from V and 6 bases from J; bases unmatched to any gene: 12. Participants came from fewer than 25 US areas, aged about 18 to 89 years. The receptor was isolated from a man between 35 and 55 years old who had been exposed to COVID-19. Source material: PBMCs or T cells enriched from blood (not recorded which). V gene TRBV9 combines with J gene TRBJ2-7, with 13 bases matching TRBD2. The CDR3 DNA reads as TGTGCCAGCAGCGCCGGGACTAGCGGGATTGGGTTGATCGAGCAGTACTTC. It yields the protein CASSAGTSGIGLIEQYF.